The present T cell receptor beta chain was sequenced within a study of neurological immune-mediated disorders. Losses at the gene ends were 0 bases for V and 0 bases for J; bases not matched to a gene: 7. The CDR3 runs 17 residues. Germline CDR1 reads SGHDT; CDR2 reads YYEEEE. There are many counts of this clonotype. Its antigen is still unknown. 5'RACE employing 10-nucleotide random UMIs yielded the cDNA. In each sequencing run, over 160 million TCR-beta sequences were generated from 15-18 subjects. A single record per CDR3 protein comes from TCRdb applying MiXCR to the 5' RACE reads. The sample lists some 47,000 distinct CDR3 sequences, around a sixth occurring once. Study conclusions and caveats: It was HTLV-1-associated myelopathy that showed the most TCR clonal expansion, while multiple sclerosis showed the least, falling below healthy controls. The absence of shared CDR3 amino acid sequences among expanded clones across subjects suggests private repertoires in all groups.

Input material: PBMCs. The receptor was derived from a man aged 60-69 years in good health. The chain carries TRBV5-6 and TRBJ1-2; 8 bases align to TRBD1. The CDR3 protein is CASSLGRTGSSNYGYTF. The CDR3 bases are TGTGCCAGCAGCTTGGGCCGGACAGGGTCCTCTAACTATGGCTACACCTTC.